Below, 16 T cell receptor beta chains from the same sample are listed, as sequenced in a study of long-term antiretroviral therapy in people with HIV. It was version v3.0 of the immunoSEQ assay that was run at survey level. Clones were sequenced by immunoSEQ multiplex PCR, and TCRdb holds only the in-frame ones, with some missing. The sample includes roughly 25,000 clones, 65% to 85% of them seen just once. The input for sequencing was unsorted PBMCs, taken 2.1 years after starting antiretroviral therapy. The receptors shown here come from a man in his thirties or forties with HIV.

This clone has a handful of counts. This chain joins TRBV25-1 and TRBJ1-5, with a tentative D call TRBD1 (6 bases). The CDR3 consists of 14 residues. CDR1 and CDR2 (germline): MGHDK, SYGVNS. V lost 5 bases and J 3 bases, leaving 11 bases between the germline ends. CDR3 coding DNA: TGTGCCAGCAGTCACACAGGGTACAATCAGCCCCAGCATTTT. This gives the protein CASSHTGYNQPQHF.

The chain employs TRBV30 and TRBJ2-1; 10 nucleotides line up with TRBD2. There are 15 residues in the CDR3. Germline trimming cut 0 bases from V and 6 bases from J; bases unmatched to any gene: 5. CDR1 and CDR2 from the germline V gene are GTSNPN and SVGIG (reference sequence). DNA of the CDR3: TGTGCCTGGAGTGTTATAGCGGGAGGCGTCAATGAGCAGTTCTTC. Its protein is CAWSVIAGGVNEQFF.

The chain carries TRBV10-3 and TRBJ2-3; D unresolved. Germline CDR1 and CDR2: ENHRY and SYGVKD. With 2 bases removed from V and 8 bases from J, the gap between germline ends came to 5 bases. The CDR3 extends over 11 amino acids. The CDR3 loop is CAISEGLTQYF. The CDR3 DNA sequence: TGTGCCATCAGTGAGGGCCTTACGCAGTATTTT.

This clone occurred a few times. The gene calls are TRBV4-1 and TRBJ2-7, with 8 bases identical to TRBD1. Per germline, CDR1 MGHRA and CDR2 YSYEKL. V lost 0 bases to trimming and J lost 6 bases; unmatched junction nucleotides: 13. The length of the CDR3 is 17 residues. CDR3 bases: TGCGCCAGCAGCCAAGATCCGCCGGGACAGGCACGGAGCGAGCAGTACTTC. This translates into CASSQDPPGQARSEQYF.

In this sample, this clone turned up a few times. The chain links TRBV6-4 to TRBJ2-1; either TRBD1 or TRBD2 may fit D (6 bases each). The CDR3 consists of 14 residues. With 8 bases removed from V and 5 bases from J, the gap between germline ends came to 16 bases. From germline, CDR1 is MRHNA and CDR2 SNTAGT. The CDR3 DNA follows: TGTGCCAGCTCTCGGGGGCCAGACAACAATGAGCAGTTCTTC. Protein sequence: CASSRGPDNNEQFF.

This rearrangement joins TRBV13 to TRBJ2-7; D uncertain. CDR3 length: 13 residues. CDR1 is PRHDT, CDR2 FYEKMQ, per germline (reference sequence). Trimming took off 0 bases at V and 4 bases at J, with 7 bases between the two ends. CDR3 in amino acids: CASSLGEQYEQYF. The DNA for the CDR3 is TGTGCCAGCAGCTTAGGTGAACAGTACGAGCAGTACTTC.

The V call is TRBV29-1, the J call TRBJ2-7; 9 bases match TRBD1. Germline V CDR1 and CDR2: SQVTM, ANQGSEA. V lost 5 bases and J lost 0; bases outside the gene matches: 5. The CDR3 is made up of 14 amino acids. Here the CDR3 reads CSVTGGLSSYEQYF. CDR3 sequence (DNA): TGCAGCGTTACAGGGGGCCTAAGCTCCTACGAGCAGTACTTC.

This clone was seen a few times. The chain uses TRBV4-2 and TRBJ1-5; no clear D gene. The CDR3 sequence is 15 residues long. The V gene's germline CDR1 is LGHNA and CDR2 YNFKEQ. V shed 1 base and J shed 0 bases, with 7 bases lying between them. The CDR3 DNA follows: TGTGCCAGCAGCCAAGGTACAGCTAGCAATCAGCCCCAGCATTTT. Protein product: CASSQGTASNQPQHF.

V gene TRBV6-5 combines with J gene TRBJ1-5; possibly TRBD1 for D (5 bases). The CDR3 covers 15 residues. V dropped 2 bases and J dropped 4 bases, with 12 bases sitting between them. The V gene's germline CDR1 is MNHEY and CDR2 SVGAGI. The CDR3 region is CASSYDPTGNQPQHF. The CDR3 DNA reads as TGTGCCAGCAGTTACGATCCCACAGGAAATCAGCCCCAGCATTTT.

DNA for the CDR3: TGTGCCAGCAGCTTGGGCGGGAAGAGCACAGATACGCAGTATTTT. This translates into CASSLGGKSTDTQYF. The chain couples TRBV5-4 to TRBJ2-3, with a possible D match to TRBD2 (6 bases). The CDR3 is 15 residues long. Trimming shortened V by 0 bases and J by 0 bases, and 8 bases separated the two germline ends. Germline values: CDR1 SGHNT, CDR2 YYREEE (reference sequence).

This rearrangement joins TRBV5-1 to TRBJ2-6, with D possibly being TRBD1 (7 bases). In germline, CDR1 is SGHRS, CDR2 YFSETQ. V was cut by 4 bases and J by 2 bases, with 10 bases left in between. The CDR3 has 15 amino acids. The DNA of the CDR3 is TGCGCCAGCAGCGGAGGGGGCGCTGGGGCCAACGTCCTGACTTTC. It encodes CASSGGGAGANVLTF.

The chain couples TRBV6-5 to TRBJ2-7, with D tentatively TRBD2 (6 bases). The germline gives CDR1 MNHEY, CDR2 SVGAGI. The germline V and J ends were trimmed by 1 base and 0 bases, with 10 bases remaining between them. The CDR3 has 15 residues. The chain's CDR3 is CASSYWRGRSYEQYF. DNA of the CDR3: TGTGCCAGCAGTTACTGGCGGGGTCGCTCCTACGAGCAGTACTTC.

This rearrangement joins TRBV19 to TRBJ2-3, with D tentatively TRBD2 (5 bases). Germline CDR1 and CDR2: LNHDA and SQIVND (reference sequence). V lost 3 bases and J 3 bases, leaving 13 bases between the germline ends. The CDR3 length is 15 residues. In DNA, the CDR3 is TGTGCCAGTAGTATGGCTAGCTATGAGACAGATACGCAGTATTTT. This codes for CASSMASYETDTQYF. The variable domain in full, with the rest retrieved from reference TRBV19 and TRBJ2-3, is DGGITQSPKYLFRKEGQNVTLSCEQNLNHDAMYWYRQDPGQGLRLIYYSQIVNDFQKGDIAEGYSVSREKKESFPLTVTSAQKNPTAFYLCASSMASYETDTQYFGPGTRLTVL.

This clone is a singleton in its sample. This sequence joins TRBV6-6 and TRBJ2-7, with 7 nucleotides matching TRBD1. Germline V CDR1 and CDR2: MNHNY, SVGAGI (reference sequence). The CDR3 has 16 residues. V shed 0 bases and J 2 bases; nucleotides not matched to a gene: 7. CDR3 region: CASSYSETGKTYEQYF. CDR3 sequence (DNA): TGTGCCAGCAGTTACTCTGAGACAGGGAAGACCTACGAGCAGTACTTC.

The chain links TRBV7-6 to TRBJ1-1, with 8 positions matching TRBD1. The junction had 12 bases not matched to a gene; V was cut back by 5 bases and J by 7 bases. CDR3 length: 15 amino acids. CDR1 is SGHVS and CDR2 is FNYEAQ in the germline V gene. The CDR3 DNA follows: TGTGCCAGCAGCGGTGGGACAGGCCACGGTAATGAAGCTTTCTTT. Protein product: CASSGGTGHGNEAFF.

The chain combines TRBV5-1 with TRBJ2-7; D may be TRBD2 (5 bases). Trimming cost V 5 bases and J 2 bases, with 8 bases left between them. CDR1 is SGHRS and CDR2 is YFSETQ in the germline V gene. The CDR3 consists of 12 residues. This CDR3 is CASSGGAYEQYF. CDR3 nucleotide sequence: TGCGCCAGCAGTGGAGGCGCCTACGAGCAGTACTTC. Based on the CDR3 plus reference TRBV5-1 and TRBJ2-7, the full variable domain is KAGVTQTPRYLIKTRGQQVTLSCSPISGHRSVSWYQQTPGQGLQFLFEYFSETQRNKGNFPGRFSGRQFSNSRSEMNVSTLELGDSALYLCASSGGAYEQYFGPGTRLTVT.